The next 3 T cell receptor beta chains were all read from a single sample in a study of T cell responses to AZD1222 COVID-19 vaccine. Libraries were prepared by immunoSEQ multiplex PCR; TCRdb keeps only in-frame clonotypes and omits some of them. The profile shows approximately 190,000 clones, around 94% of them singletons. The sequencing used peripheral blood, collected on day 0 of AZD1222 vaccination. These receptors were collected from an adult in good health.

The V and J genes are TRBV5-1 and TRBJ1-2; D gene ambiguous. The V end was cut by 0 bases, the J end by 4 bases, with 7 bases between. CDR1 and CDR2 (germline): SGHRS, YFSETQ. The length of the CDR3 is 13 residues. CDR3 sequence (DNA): TGCGCCAGCAGCTTGGTCAGGAGCTATGGCTACACCTTC. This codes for CASSLVRSYGYTF. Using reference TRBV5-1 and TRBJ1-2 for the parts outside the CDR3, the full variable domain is KAGVTQTPRYLIKTRGQQVTLSCSPISGHRSVSWYQQTPGQGLQFLFEYFSETQRNKGNFPGRFSGRQFSNSRSEMNVSTLELGDSALYLCASSLVRSYGYTFGSGTRLTVV.

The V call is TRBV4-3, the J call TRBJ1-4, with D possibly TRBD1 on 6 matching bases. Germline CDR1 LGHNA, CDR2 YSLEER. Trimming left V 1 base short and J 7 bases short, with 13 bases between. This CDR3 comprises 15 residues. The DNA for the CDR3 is TGCGCCAGCAGCCAAGGCGGTCTACAGGGTGAAAAACTGTTTTTT. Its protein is CASSQGGLQGEKLFF.

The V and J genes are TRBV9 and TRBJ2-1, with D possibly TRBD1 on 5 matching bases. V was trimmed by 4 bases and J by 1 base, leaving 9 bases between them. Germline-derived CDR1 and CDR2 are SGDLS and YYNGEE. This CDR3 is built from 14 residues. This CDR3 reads CASSLQGSYNEQFF. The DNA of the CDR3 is TGTGCCAGCAGCCTCCAGGGTTCCTACAATGAGCAGTTCTTC. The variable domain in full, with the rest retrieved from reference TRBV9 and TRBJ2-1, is DSGVTQTPKHLITATGQRVTLRCSPRSGDLSVYWYQQSLDQGLQFLIQYYNGEERAKGNILERFSAQQFPDLHSELNLSSLELGDSALYFCASSLQGSYNEQFFGPGTRLTVL.